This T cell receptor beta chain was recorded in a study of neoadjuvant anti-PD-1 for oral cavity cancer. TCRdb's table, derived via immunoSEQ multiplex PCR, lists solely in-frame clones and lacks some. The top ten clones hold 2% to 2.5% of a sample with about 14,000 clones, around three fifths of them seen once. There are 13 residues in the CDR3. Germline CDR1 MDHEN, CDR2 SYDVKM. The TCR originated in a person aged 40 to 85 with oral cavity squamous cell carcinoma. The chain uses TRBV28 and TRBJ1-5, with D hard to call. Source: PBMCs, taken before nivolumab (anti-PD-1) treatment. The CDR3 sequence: CASGTVIVQPQHF. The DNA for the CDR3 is TGTGCGTCAGGAACAGTCATCGTCCAGCCCCAGCATTTT.